What follows are 20 T cell receptor beta chains derived from one specimen sequenced in a study of T cell changes during pregnancy in multiple sclerosis. Clones were sequenced by immunoSEQ multiplex PCR, and TCRdb holds only the in-frame ones, with some missing. The table records around 36,000 clones, roughly 92% of them present only once. Source: peripheral blood, taken before pregnancy. The receptor set was obtained from a female donor with multiple sclerosis, enrolled in a pregnancy study.

The rearrangement joins TRBV4-3 to TRBJ2-1; 7 nucleotides match TRBD2. Trimming at V came to 0 bases and at J to 2 bases, leaving 10 bases not matched to a gene. Germline V gives CDR1 LGHNA, CDR2 YSLEER. There are 18 residues in the CDR3. The CDR3 reads CASSQDRQVAGAYNEQFF. As DNA, the CDR3 is TGCGCCAGCAGCCAAGATCGCCAGGTGGCGGGAGCCTACAATGAGCAGTTCTTC.

CDR3 DNA: TGTGCCAGCAGTCCTGGGACAGCGCACTCTGGAAACACCATATATTTT. Its translation is CASSPGTAHSGNTIYF. The V gene is TRBV28, the J gene TRBJ1-3, with 7 bases that match TRBD1. V dropped 5 bases and J dropped 0; count of bases not matched to a gene: 7. Germline V gene data show CDR1 as MDHEN and CDR2 as SYDVKM. This CDR3 is 16 amino acids long.

This clone was detected a few times. The rearrangement links TRBV7-9 to TRBJ2-3; 10 bases are a match to TRBD2. V shed 5 bases and J 4 bases; nucleotides not matched to a gene: 6. In germline, CDR1 is SEHNR, CDR2 FQNEAQ (reference sequence). CDR3 size: 15 residues. As DNA, the CDR3 is TGTGCCAGCAGCCCGCTAGCGGGGGTCCCAGATACGCAGTATTTT. Translating gives CASSPLAGVPDTQYF.

V usage is TRBV9 and J usage is TRBJ1-5; TRBD1 is a possible D gene (6 bases). Trimming removed 7 bases from V and 0 bases from J, with 8 bases in between. Germline V gene sequence: CDR1 SGDLS, CDR2 YYNGEE. The CDR3 extends over 13 amino acids. The CDR3 region has the DNA TGTGCCAGCGGGGACAATAGCAATCAGCCCCAGCATTTT. Amino acids: CASGDNSNQPQHF.

The chain uses TRBV5-1 and TRBJ1-2, with a possible D match to TRBD1 (6 bases). Deletions cut 3 bases from V and 7 bases from J, with 16 bases between. The CDR3 sequence is 14 residues long. Per germline, CDR1 SGHRS and CDR2 YFSETQ. The CDR3 bases are TGCGCCAGCAGCTCCCCGGGGGGCGGCGGTGGCTACACCTTC. This codes for CASSSPGGGGGYTF. The variable domain in full, with the rest retrieved from reference TRBV5-1 and TRBJ1-2, is KAGVTQTPRYLIKTRGQQVTLSCSPISGHRSVSWYQQTPGQGLQFLFEYFSETQRNKGNFPGRFSGRQFSNSRSEMNVSTLELGDSALYLCASSSPGGGGGYTFGSGTRLTVV.

Here the CDR3 DNA reads TGTGCCAGTAAACCCGGAGACAGAGCTGGTAAATCGGAGACCCAGTACTTC. This sequence encodes CASKPGDRAGKSETQYF. V usage is TRBV9 and J usage is TRBJ2-5; tentatively, D is TRBD1 (5 bases). V was cut by 8 bases and J by 5 bases, with 28 bases left in between. The CDR3 spans 17 residues. CDR1 and CDR2 from the germline V gene are SGDLS and YYNGEE.

This chain joins TRBV7-9 and TRBJ2-3; TRBD1 agrees at 9 bases. V shed 6 bases and J 7 bases; nucleotides not matched to a gene: 17. CDR3 size: 17 residues. Germline lookup yields CDR1 SEHNR and CDR2 FQNEAQ (reference sequence). CDR3 residues: CASRPQFRTGDVNTQYF. Here the CDR3 DNA reads TGTGCCAGCAGACCTCAATTCCGGACAGGGGATGTGAATACGCAGTATTTT.

The V and J genes are TRBV4-1 and TRBJ1-6, with D maybe TRBD1 (6 bases). From germline, CDR1 is MGHRA and CDR2 YSYEKL. The CDR3 consists of 14 residues. Trimming shortened V by 4 bases and J by 5 bases, and 9 bases separated the two germline ends. As DNA, the CDR3 is TGCGCCAGCAGCCGCGGACAGAATAATTCACCCCTCCACTTT. The encoded protein is CASSRGQNNSPLHF.

This chain uses TRBV7-2 with TRBJ2-1; D may be TRBD2 (6 bases). V was shortened by 2 bases and J by 10 bases, with 9 bases between the two germline ends. The CDR3 loop spans 12 amino acids. Germline CDR1 SGHTA, CDR2 FQGNSA. CDR3 sequence (DNA): TGTGCCAGCAGCTTATGGCGGGAAGAGCAGTTCTTC. Encoded protein: CASSLWREEQFF.

The J gene is TRBJ2-5, the V gene TRBV5-6; 8 nucleotides agree with TRBD1. The CDR3 has 17 residues. The ends lost 3 bases at V and 2 bases at J; junction bases unmatched: 12. Germline CDR1 reads SGHDT; CDR2 reads YYEEEE. CDR3 region: CASSSYTGGGEQETQYF. CDR3 nucleotides: TGTGCCAGCAGCTCTTATACAGGGGGAGGAGAACAAGAGACCCAGTACTTC.

This clone was seen just once. This rearrangement joins TRBV10-1 to TRBJ2-7; 13 bases match TRBD2. V lost 4 bases, J lost 2 bases, and 8 bases stayed unmatched. Germline CDR1 is WNHNN and CDR2 is SYGVQD (reference sequence). This CDR3 is built from 17 residues. CDR3 bases: TGCGCCAGCAGTGCGGCCGGGACTAGCGGGACCCCCTACGAGCAGTACTTC. Translation: CASSAAGTSGTPYEQYF.

The V gene is TRBV2, the J gene TRBJ1-1; tentatively, D is TRBD1 (5 bases). The ends were cut back, 4 bases at V and 6 bases at J, with 15 bases in the middle. CDR1 and CDR2 from the germline V gene are SNHLY and FYNNEI. This CDR3 has 14 residues. This CDR3 is CASSVTVGFPEAFF. The CDR3 DNA reads as TGTGCCAGCAGTGTGACAGTTGGGTTCCCTGAAGCTTTCTTT.

This chain joins TRBV4-2 and TRBJ2-2, with 9 bases matching TRBD2. After removal of 1 base from V and 4 bases from J, the junction contained 7 bases not matched to a gene. Per the germline V gene, CDR1 is LGHNA and CDR2 is YNFKEQ. The CDR3 sequence is 17 residues long. The CDR3 DNA is TGTGCCAGCAGCCAAGGTGGGCGGGAGGGCCGCACCGGGGAGCTGTTTTTT. This codes for CASSQGGREGRTGELFF.

The chain joins TRBV4-2 to TRBJ2-2, with 13 bases that match TRBD2. The V segment lost 4 bases and the J segment 3 bases; nucleotides outside the gene matches: 11. This CDR3 is 19 amino acids long. Per germline, CDR1 LGHNA and CDR2 YNFKEQ. CDR3 nucleotide sequence: TGTGCCAGCAGCCGGGAAACGGGACTAGCGGGACCATACACCGGGGAGCTGTTTTTT. It translates to CASSRETGLAGPYTGELFF.

CDR3 amino acids: CAISEYRVTTGELFF. CDR3 in DNA: TGTGCCATCAGTGAGTACAGGGTTACCACCGGGGAGCTGTTTTTT. The chain carries TRBV10-3 and TRBJ2-2, with a possible D match to TRBD1 (6 bases). The CDR3 is 15 amino acids. The V gene's germline CDR1 is ENHRY and CDR2 SYGVKD. V lost 1 base and J 4 bases, leaving 10 bases between the germline ends.

The chain links TRBV14 to TRBJ2-3; 10 nucleotides align to TRBD2. CDR1 is SGHDN, CDR2 FVKESK, per germline. The V gene end was trimmed by 3 bases and the J gene end by 6 bases; junction bases not matched to a gene: 9. There are 16 residues in the CDR3. The CDR3 sequence is CASSHSAGGILDTQYF. In DNA, the CDR3 is TGTGCCAGCAGCCATTCAGCGGGAGGGATTTTGGATACGCAGTATTTT. Variable domain in full (rest from reference TRBV14 and TRBJ2-3): EAGVTQFPSHSVIEKGQTVTLRCDPISGHDNLYWYRRVMGKEIKFLLHFVKESKQDESGMPNNRFLAERTGGTYSTLKVQPAELEDSGVYFCASSHSAGGILDTQYFGPGTRLTVL.

V is TRBV11-2 and J is TRBJ2-2; TRBD2 matches at 7 bases. CDR3 length equals 14 residues. Per germline, CDR1 SGHAT and CDR2 FQNNGV. With V trimmed by 5 bases and J by 6 bases, 6 bases remained unmatched. The CDR3 DNA sequence: TGTGCCAGCAGCGCCTGGACTAGTCCCGGGGAGCTGTTTTTT. It yields the protein CASSAWTSPGELFF.

The chain is built from TRBV28 and TRBJ1-1; D is possibly TRBD1 (6 bases). The length of the CDR3 is 14 residues. Germline V lookup: CDR1 MDHEN, CDR2 SYDVKM. The V end was cut by 4 bases, the J end by 1 base, with 10 bases between. CDR3 region: CASSWGHRNTEAFF. CDR3 nucleotides: TGTGCCAGCAGTTGGGGACATCGGAACACTGAAGCTTTCTTT.

The chain uses TRBV7-9 and TRBJ2-7; perhaps TRBD1 as D (5 bases). CDR3 length: 14 residues. Trimming removed 7 bases from V and 5 bases from J, with 18 bases in between. CDR1 is SEHNR and CDR2 is FQNEAQ in the germline V gene (reference sequence). The CDR3: CASTPTPGIDEQYF. DNA for the CDR3: TGTGCCAGCACGCCCACCCCAGGGATCGACGAGCAGTACTTC.

This chain uses TRBV7-3 with TRBJ2-1, with D perhaps matching TRBD2 (5 bases). Looked up from germline, CDR1 is SGHTA and CDR2 is FQGTGA. V was shortened by 2 bases and J by 5 bases, with 13 bases between the two germline ends. The length of the CDR3 is 15 residues. In nucleotides, the CDR3 is TGTGCCAGCAGCTTAGATAGCGCCGGGCACAATGAGCAGTTCTTC. As protein: CASSLDSAGHNEQFF.